This entry lists 22 T cell receptor beta chains sequenced from one sample in a study of cytomegalovirus exposure and HLA in healthy donors (dated by TCRdb to about 2017). The library relied on the immunoSEQ multiplex PCR assay. The multiplex PCR relied on a mix of 60 forward primers for TCR Vbeta segments and 13 reverse primers for TCR Jbeta segments. TCRdb took over this immuneACCESS table, retaining in-frame rearrangements with V and J assigned. Such tables are incomplete; in checked studies, under half of the missing clones stem from an unresolved V gene, and the remainder is unexplained. Within this sample are under 300,000 clones, with 86% of them counted one time only. 3% to 4% of the sample belongs to the ten largest clones. Sequenced sample: PBMCs. These receptors were obtained from a man aged 40-55 years in good health and CMV-seropositive.

The chain links TRBV9 to TRBJ2-1; possibly TRBD2 for D (6 bases). Trimming stripped 0 bases from V and 8 bases from J, with 9 bases between. This CDR3 contains 13 residues. CDR1 and CDR2 from the germline V gene are SGDLS and YYNGEE. The DNA of the CDR3 is TGTGCCAGCAGCGTAGCCTGGGGGGATGAGCAGTTCTTC. This codes for CASSVAWGDEQFF.

V gene TRBV2 combines with J gene TRBJ2-1, with D possibly matching TRBD1 (5 bases). The germline CDR1 and CDR2 sequences are SNHLY and FYNNEI. CDR3 length equals 14 residues. V lost 7 bases and J 6 bases, leaving 16 bases between the germline ends. The CDR3 is CASMGLGWGNEQFF. The CDR3 nucleotides read TGTGCCAGCATGGGGCTAGGTTGGGGCAATGAGCAGTTCTTC.

This clone was detected a few times. The rearrangement uses TRBV5-1 and TRBJ1-4, with a tentative D call TRBD1 (6 bases). V was cut by 5 bases and J by 4 bases, with 12 bases left in between. The V gene's germline CDR1 is SGHRS and CDR2 YFSETQ. The CDR3 is made up of 14 amino acids. CDR3 region: CASSFDRNNEKLFF. The CDR3 DNA reads as TGCGCCAGCAGTTTCGACAGGAATAATGAAAAACTGTTTTTT.

The chain carries TRBV21-1 and TRBJ2-1; no DNA check was done on the table's D call, TRBD2. TRBV21-1 is reported as a pseudogene. This CDR3 spans 15 amino acids. CDR3 DNA: TGTGCCAGCACCGCAAGGAATAGCGGGAGGAATGAGCAGTTCTTC. It translates to CASTARNSGRNEQFF.

The chain carries TRBV11-1 and TRBJ2-7; 8 bases agree with TRBD1. From germline, CDR1 is SGHAT and CDR2 FQDESV (reference sequence). V shed 2 bases and J 2 bases; nucleotides not matched to a gene: 5. This CDR3 is built from 15 residues. CDR3 protein: CASSLTRGLPYEQYF. CDR3 DNA: TGTGCCAGCAGCTTAACCAGGGGGCTGCCCTACGAGCAGTACTTC.

J is TRBJ1-2 and V is TRBV29-1; no clear D gene. CDR3 length equals 13 residues. V was cut by 5 bases and J by 7 bases, with 17 bases left in between. Germline loops: CDR1 SQVTM, CDR2 ANQGSEA. The CDR3 loop is CSVRRWISGGYTF. CDR3 coding DNA: TGCAGCGTTAGGAGGTGGATATCGGGTGGCTACACCTTC.

The count of this clone is one. CDR3 residues: CASSSGQGLDEQYF. DNA for the CDR3: TGTGCCAGCAGCTCAGGACAGGGCCTGGACGAGCAGTACTTC. The V and J genes are TRBV7-9 and TRBJ2-7, with 8 bases lining up with TRBD1. The germline CDR1 and CDR2 sequences are SEHNR and FQNEAQ (reference sequence). Unmatched junction bases numbered 7, after V lost 4 bases and J lost 5 bases. The CDR3 length is 14 residues.

The chain uses TRBV7-3 and TRBJ2-4; 8 bases line up with TRBD2. Losses at the gene ends were 5 bases for V and 7 bases for J; bases not matched to a gene: 7. The CDR3 has 14 residues. CDR1 and CDR2 from the germline V gene are SGHTA and FQGTGA. The DNA of the CDR3 is TGTGCCAGCAGCATGTGGCGGGAGGAGAACATTCAGTACTTC. Translating gives CASSMWREENIQYF.

This clone was detected only once. The V and J genes are TRBV27 and TRBJ2-5; 7 bases map to TRBD2. Germline CDR1 reads MNHEY; CDR2 reads SMNVEV (reference sequence). This CDR3 region has 16 residues. After removal of 8 bases from V and 6 bases from J, the junction contained 18 bases not matched to a gene. The CDR3 nucleotides are TGTGCCAGCGCCGGTTGGAGGGAGGGCCTTCCGAAGACCCAGTACTTC. It encodes CASAGWREGLPKTQYF.

The rearrangement links TRBV27 to TRBJ2-3, with D unclear. V was clipped by 5 bases and J by 0 bases, with 6 bases between them. Germline values: CDR1 MNHEY, CDR2 SMNVEV (reference sequence). There are 13 residues in the CDR3. CDR3 DNA sequence: TGTGCCAGCAGTATAACTAGCACAGATACGCAGTATTTT. Translating gives CASSITSTDTQYF.

Comments on this clone: The DNA is omitted, as the CDR3 cannot be located on it reliably, and the CDR3 follows TCRdb's listing. The V and J genes are TRBV28 and TRBJ2-5; TRBD1, the D gene given by the table, was not confirmed from the DNA. Germline-derived CDR1 and CDR2 are MDHEN and SYDVKM. Including both end residues, the CDR3 is 16 amino acids long. The CDR3 is CASSFGEGAAEETQYF.

The V gene is TRBV5-1, the J gene TRBJ2-7, with TRBD1 identical over 7 bases. The V and J ends lost 3 bases and 3 bases, in that order; junction bases with no gene match: 9. The CDR3 is 15 amino acids. The V gene's germline CDR1 is SGHRS and CDR2 YFSETQ. CDR3 residues: CASSSNPGQIYEQYF. The DNA of the CDR3 is TGCGCCAGCAGCTCGAATCCGGGACAGATCTACGAGCAGTACTTC. Looking up the rest from reference TRBV5-1 and TRBJ2-7 gives the full variable domain: KAGVTQTPRYLIKTRGQQVTLSCSPISGHRSVSWYQQTPGQGLQFLFEYFSETQRNKGNFPGRFSGRQFSNSRSEMNVSTLELGDSALYLCASSSNPGQIYEQYFGPGTRLTVT.

The J gene is TRBJ2-1, the V gene TRBV19, with TRBD2 identical over 12 bases. There are 15 residues in the CDR3. V shed 3 bases and J 10 bases; nucleotides not matched to a gene: 7. CDR1 and CDR2 from the germline V gene are LNHDA and SQIVND (reference sequence). The CDR3 region has the DNA TGTGCCAGTAGTATGGCGACTAGCGGGAGCGAGGAGCAGTTCTTC. Translating it yields CASSMATSGSEEQFF. The whole variable domain, filled in from reference TRBV19 and TRBJ2-1, reads DGGITQSPKYLFRKEGQNVTLSCEQNLNHDAMYWYRQDPGQGLRLIYYSQIVNDFQKGDIAEGYSVSREKKESFPLTVTSAQKNPTAFYLCASSMATSGSEEQFFGPGTRLTVL.

The rearrangement uses TRBV6-5 and TRBJ2-7; TRBD2 matches 8 bases. The CDR3 sequence is 15 residues long. The V gene's germline CDR1 is MNHEY and CDR2 SVGAGI. Germline trimming cut 6 bases from V and 5 bases from J; bases unmatched to any gene: 12. The CDR3 loop is CASRGGTRPSDEQYF. DNA for the CDR3: TGTGCCAGCAGGGGGGGGACTAGGCCATCCGACGAGCAGTACTTC.

This chain connects TRBV27 to TRBJ1-5; 8 bases match TRBD1. V lost 10 bases and J lost 4; bases outside the gene matches: 9. CDR3 size: 14 residues. CDR1 and CDR2 (germline): MNHEY, SMNVEV (reference sequence). The DNA of the CDR3 is TGTGCCACCGGGACAGGTCCGATGAATCAGCCCCAGCATTTT. Protein product: CATGTGPMNQPQHF.

V is TRBV9 and J is TRBJ2-2; 9 nucleotides agree with TRBD2. Per germline, CDR1 SGDLS and CDR2 YYNGEE. The trim removed 3 bases at V and 1 base at J, leaving 4 bases unmatched. This CDR3 is built from 16 residues. As DNA, the CDR3 is TGTGCCAGCAGCGAGACTAGCGGCCTGAACACCGGGGAGCTGTTTTTT. Amino acids: CASSETSGLNTGELFF.

The V and J genes are TRBV29-1 and TRBJ1-1; TRBD1 might be the D (6 bases). The CDR3 length is 13 residues. V was cut by 6 bases and J by 0 bases, with 11 bases left in between. The germline CDR1 and CDR2 sequences are SQVTM and ANQGSEA. The CDR3 DNA is TGCAGCGTGTACACAGGGCTGAACACTGAAGCTTTCTTT. Translating it yields CSVYTGLNTEAFF.

CDR3 region: CASSQFHHRGFSYEQYF. The CDR3 DNA follows: TGCGCCAGCAGCCAATTCCATCACAGGGGGTTCTCCTACGAGCAGTACTTC. The chain links TRBV4-3 to TRBJ2-7; 8 bases map to TRBD1. V lost 2 bases to trimming and J lost 0 bases; unmatched junction nucleotides: 9. This CDR3 is 17 amino acids long. Germline-derived CDR1 and CDR2 are LGHNA and YSLEER.

The chain uses TRBV25-1 and TRBJ2-3; 7 bases are shared with TRBD2. The CDR3 has 15 amino acids. The V segment lost 3 bases and the J segment 2 bases; nucleotides outside the gene matches: 5. The germline CDR1 and CDR2 sequences are MGHDK and SYGVNS. The CDR3 sequence: CASSEVGGTTDTQYF. The CDR3 DNA is TGTGCCAGCAGTGAGGTGGGGGGGACCACAGATACGCAGTATTTT.

The CDR3 sequence is CASSKQGFGYEQYF. As DNA, the CDR3 is TGTGCCAGCAGCAAACAGGGATTTGGGTACGAGCAGTACTTC. The J gene is TRBJ2-7, the V gene TRBV6-5, with D perhaps TRBD1 (6 bases). Germline V lookup: CDR1 MNHEY, CDR2 SVGAGI. The length of the CDR3 is 14 residues. V lost 6 bases and J 4 bases, leaving 16 bases between the germline ends.

In this sample, this clone turned up once. V usage is TRBV7-2 and J usage is TRBJ2-1; unclear D gene. CDR1 is SGHTA and CDR2 is FQGNSA in the germline V gene. V lost 1 base and J lost 7, with 8 bases in between. The CDR3 sequence is 13 residues long. The CDR3 DNA follows: TGTGCCAGCAGCTTAGGGAGTTTGAATGAGCAGTTCTTC. It encodes CASSLGSLNEQFF. Together with reference TRBV7-2 and TRBJ2-1, the CDR3 gives the full variable domain: GAGVSQSPSNKVTEKGKDVELRCDPISGHTALYWYRQSLGQGLEFLIYFQGNSAPDKSGLPSDRFSAERTGGSVSTLTIQRTQQEDSAVYLCASSLGSLNEQFFGPGTRLTVL.

This chain connects TRBV6-5 to TRBJ2-7; a possible D gene is TRBD2 (6 bases). V lost 0 bases to trimming and J lost 0 bases, with 9 bases between them. Germline lookup yields CDR1 MNHEY and CDR2 SVGAGI. This CDR3 has 15 residues. This CDR3 reads CASSYSPRGSYEQYF. The CDR3 DNA sequence: TGTGCCAGCAGTTACTCTCCGCGGGGCTCCTACGAGCAGTACTTC.